The 11 T cell receptor beta chains below come from one sample, sequenced in a study of blood T cell repertoires in COVID-19. TCRdb's table, derived via immunoSEQ multiplex PCR, lists solely in-frame clones and lacks some. In the table there are nearly 250,000 clones, 82% of which are singletons. Specimen: peripheral blood. The source of these receptors is a woman older than 75 with acute or convalescent COVID-19.

The J gene is TRBJ2-5, the V gene TRBV5-4; TRBD2 agrees at 8 bases. The V and J ends lost 2 bases and 5 bases, in that order; junction bases with no gene match: 8. Per germline, CDR1 SGHNT and CDR2 YYREEE (reference sequence). There are 15 residues in the CDR3. The CDR3, as DNA: TGTGCCAGCAGCTTCCGGGGGGGCCTAAGGGAGACCCAGTACTTC. This gives the protein CASSFRGGLRETQYF.

The V call is TRBV2, the J call TRBJ1-3, with TRBD1 matching 8 bases. In germline, CDR1 is SNHLY, CDR2 FYNNEI. The length of the CDR3 is 16 residues. Trimming took 6 bases from V and 9 from J; bases not matched to a gene: 16. For the CDR3, the DNA is TGTGCCAGCAGCCACCCCCGGACAGGGTTTGGTAGCACCATATATTTT. Its translation is CASSHPRTGFGSTIYF.

This rearrangement joins TRBV6-1 to TRBJ1-2, with 7 bases matching TRBD1. CDR1 and CDR2 from the germline V gene are MNHNS and SASEGT. The V segment lost 2 bases and the J segment 7 bases; nucleotides outside the gene matches: 16. The CDR3 runs to 17 residues. The CDR3 loop reads CASSERTRDSLRGGYTF. The CDR3 nucleotides read TGTGCCAGCAGTGAAAGAACCCGGGACAGCCTCAGGGGTGGCTACACCTTC.

The CDR3 nucleotides are TGTGCCAGTAGTACCCCTTTGGGACTTTCCTACAATGAGCAGTTCTTC. Translating it yields CASSTPLGLSYNEQFF. The chain couples TRBV19 to TRBJ2-1; possible D gene TRBD2, 6 bases. Trimming removed 4 bases from V and 1 base from J, with 14 bases in between. Germline loops: CDR1 LNHDA, CDR2 SQIVND (reference sequence). There are 16 residues in the CDR3.

The rearrangement uses TRBV15 and TRBJ1-4; D is ambiguous. Germline loops: CDR1 LNHNV, CDR2 YYDKDF (reference sequence). The CDR3 is 12 residues long. V was cut by 8 bases and J by 2 bases, with 6 bases left in between. CDR3 in DNA: TGTGCCACCGGGCAGACTAATGAAAAACTGTTTTTT. Its translation: CATGQTNEKLFF.

This rearrangement joins TRBV7-2 to TRBJ2-7, with D perhaps matching TRBD2 (6 bases). The CDR3 is made up of 16 amino acids. Between the trimmed V and J ends, which lost 6 bases and 2 bases, there was a span of 20 bases. From germline, CDR1 is SGHTA and CDR2 FQGNSA. The CDR3, as DNA: TGTGCCAGCAGTCCACGACCTCTAGCGTTAACCTACGAGCAGTACTTC. It yields the protein CASSPRPLALTYEQYF.

Written as DNA, the CDR3 is TGCGCCAGCAGCCACTTTACAGGGGATAATGAAAAACTGTTTTTT. This gives the protein CASSHFTGDNEKLFF. The chain carries TRBV4-3 and TRBJ1-4; TRBD1 matches 7 bases. The CDR3 runs to 15 residues. Germline V gene lookup returns CDR1 LGHNA and CDR2 YSLEER. Trimming at V came to 3 bases and at J to 4 bases, leaving 5 bases not matched to a gene.

This sequence joins TRBV5-1 and TRBJ2-7; D might be TRBD1 (5 bases). The CDR3 covers 13 residues. The V end was cut by 2 bases, the J end by 2 bases, with 8 bases between. Germline loops: CDR1 SGHRS, CDR2 YFSETQ. Here the CDR3 DNA reads TGCGCCAGCAGCTTCCAGGGAACCTACGAGCAGTACTTC. Encoded protein: CASSFQGTYEQYF.

V gene TRBV4-1 combines with J gene TRBJ2-7; 7 positions match TRBD1. The CDR3 length is 14 residues. The V gene end was trimmed by 1 base and the J gene end by 4 bases; junction bases not matched to a gene: 4. Germline V gives CDR1 MGHRA, CDR2 YSYEKL. DNA of the CDR3: TGCGCCAGCAGCCAAGCCCAACAGGGGTACGAGCAGTACTTC. Translating it yields CASSQAQQGYEQYF.

This sequence joins TRBV5-4 and TRBJ1-1; the match to TRBD1 covers 9 bases. V trimming: 0 bases; J trimming: 6 bases; junction bases outside the gene matches: 6. The CDR3 has 15 residues. Germline CDR1 SGHNT, CDR2 YYREEE (reference sequence). Here the CDR3 DNA reads TGTGCCAGCAGCTTGGACGGACAGGGGCTCTCTGAAGCTTTCTTT. This codes for CASSLDGQGLSEAFF. The full variable domain, completed using reference TRBV5-4 and TRBJ1-1, is ETGVTQSPTHLIKTRGQQVTLRCSSQSGHNTVSWYQQALGQGPQFIFQYYREEENGRGNFPPRFSGLQFPNYSSELNVNALELDDSALYLCASSLDGQGLSEAFFGQGTRLTVV.

This clone was seen a handful of times. This chain links TRBV16 with TRBJ1-1; D uncertain. CDR3 length equals 11 residues. Germline V CDR1 and CDR2: KGHSY, FQNENV. The V end was cut by 3 bases, the J end by 7 bases, with 6 bases between. CDR3 DNA: TGTGCCAGCAGCCATTGGCTTGAAGCTTTCTTT. This encodes CASSHWLEAFF.